The 30 T cell receptor beta chains given below trace back to one sample, sequenced in a study of spatial heterogeneity in lung cancer. Time point indicated: sample taken at primary tumor resection. Tumor, nontumor lung or frozen PBMC supplied whole RNA that was sequenced unsorted. Each CDR3 protein gets one entry after TCRdb re-called the 5' RACE reads with MiXCR. The repertoire includes roughly 100,000 distinct CDR3 sequences, roughly 10% of them detected once, and less than 9% sits in the top ten. The sequenced sample was PBMCs, obtained at surgery. The origin of the receptors is a male donor with early-stage non-small cell lung cancer.

This clonotype was detected many times. The chain links TRBV6-6 to TRBJ1-2; TRBD1 matches 7 bases. V was pared by 7 bases and J by 3 bases, with 17 bases of the junction left unmatched. This CDR3 is 17 amino acids long. CDR1 MNHNY and CDR2 SVGAGI come from the germline V gene (reference sequence). The DNA of the CDR3 is TGTGCCAGCACCCCCGCGAGGGGGCAAGTACGGGACTATGGCTACACCTTC. Protein product: CASTPARGQVRDYGYTF.

This clonotype was seen many times. The rearrangement uses TRBV29-1 and TRBJ2-3; D ambiguous. Germline values: CDR1 SQVTM, CDR2 ANQGSEA. The CDR3 sequence is 10 residues long. V gave up 1 base and J gave up 8 bases, with 4 bases separating them. CDR3 protein: CSVEVGTQYF. CDR3 nucleotides: TGCAGCGTTGAAGTTGGTACGCAGTATTTT.

At least ten counts were recorded for this clonotype. This chain links TRBV12-3 or TRBV12-4 with TRBJ1-5; D is ambiguous. This CDR3 comprises 15 residues. Trimming took off 3 bases at V and 2 bases at J, with 11 bases between the two ends. DNA for the CDR3: TGTGCCAGCAGTTTGGGAGGCGGGGGCAATCAGCCCCAGCATTTT. Its protein is CASSLGGGGNQPQHF.

This rearrangement joins TRBV6-6 to TRBJ2-7; D gene unclear. The CDR3 totals 12 residues. The germline V gene has CDR1 MNHNY and CDR2 SVGAGI (reference sequence). V was clipped by 0 bases and J by 7 bases, with 7 bases between them. Here the CDR3 DNA reads TGTGCCAGCAGTTACTCCTCTAGAGAGCAGTACTTC. Amino acid sequence: CASSYSSREQYF.

This clonotype was counted many times. This chain joins TRBV6-5 and TRBJ2-5; 12 nucleotides match TRBD1. Germline loops: CDR1 MNHEY, CDR2 SVGAGI. V was pared by 6 bases and J by 6 bases, with 8 bases of the junction left unmatched. There are 15 residues in the CDR3. The CDR3 loop reads CASRTGTGGGKTQYF. CDR3 nucleotide sequence: TGTGCCAGCAGAACCGGGACAGGGGGCGGAAAGACCCAGTACTTC.

The genes are TRBV7-9 and TRBJ2-1; 7 positions match TRBD2. The CDR3 is made up of 15 amino acids. Germline V lookup: CDR1 SEHNR, CDR2 FQNEAQ (reference sequence). Trimming cost V 3 bases and J 1 base; bases outside gene matches: 3. The DNA of the CDR3 is TGTGCCAGCAGCTTCGGACTAGTGTCCTACAATGAGCAGTTCTTC. Protein: CASSFGLVSYNEQFF.

This clonotype was seen a handful of times. The rearrangement joins TRBV20-1 to TRBJ1-5; TRBD1 matches 9 bases. Germline lookup yields CDR1 DFQATT and CDR2 SNEGSKA (reference sequence). J lost 2 bases, V lost 6 bases, and 8 bases had no gene match. This CDR3 has 15 residues. This CDR3 is CSAKTGGRGNQPQHF. DNA of the CDR3: TGCAGTGCAAAAACAGGGGGCCGGGGCAATCAGCCCCAGCATTTT.

The V call is TRBV7-2, the J call TRBJ2-7, with D tentatively TRBD1 or TRBD2 (5 bases each). This CDR3 has 14 amino acids. Trimming left V 8 bases short and J 7 bases short, with 21 bases between. Germline assignment: CDR1 SGHTA and CDR2 FQGNSA. The chain's CDR3 is CASGRGLATGEQYF. CDR3 in DNA: TGTGCCAGCGGCCGGGGCTTAGCCACGGGGGAGCAGTACTTC.

This chain links TRBV2 with TRBJ2-3, with 8 bases fitting TRBD2. The V segment lost 8 bases and the J segment 9 bases; nucleotides outside the gene matches: 16. Germline V CDR1 and CDR2: SNHLY, FYNNEI. This CDR3 is built from 15 residues. The CDR3 loop reads CASEGAGALLGTQYF. The CDR3 DNA is TGTGCCAGCGAAGGAGCGGGGGCTCTTCTTGGGACGCAGTATTTT.

The chain recombines TRBV24-1 with TRBJ2-3; 7 bases line up with TRBD1. Germline CDR1 reads KGHDR; CDR2 reads SFDVKD. V gave up 10 bases and J gave up 4 bases; unmatched junction bases: 4. The CDR3 spans 12 residues. The CDR3 DNA sequence: TGTGCCACGGGGCAGGGGGCAGATACGCAGTATTTT. This gives the protein CATGQGADTQYF.

This chain links TRBV7-8 with TRBJ2-3; D call uncertain. V was shortened by 1 base and J by 2 bases, with 10 bases between the two germline ends. The CDR3 is 15 amino acids. CDR1 and CDR2 from the germline V gene are SGHVS and FQNEAQ. In nucleotides, the CDR3 is TGTGCCAGCAGCTTAGGTCGGACCCTCACAGATACGCAGTATTTT. The encoded protein is CASSLGRTLTDTQYF.

This clonotype has at least ten counts. The V and J genes are TRBV5-4 and TRBJ2-5; 8 nucleotides align to TRBD1. Unmatched junction bases numbered 8, after V lost 3 bases and J lost 4 bases. The CDR3 has 15 amino acids. CDR1 and CDR2 (germline): SGHNT, YYREEE (reference sequence). The chain's CDR3 is CASSSADRGGETQYF. CDR3 DNA sequence: TGTGCCAGCAGCTCAGCCGACAGGGGAGGAGAGACCCAGTACTTC.

This clonotype was found many times. The chain recombines TRBV29-1 with TRBJ2-2; 7 bases line up with TRBD2. Trimming cost V 7 bases and J 0 bases; bases outside gene matches: 5. This CDR3 spans 14 amino acids. Germline V CDR1 and CDR2: SQVTM, ANQGSEA. The CDR3 nucleotides read TGCAGCGCAAGCGGGGCCACGAACACCGGGGAGCTGTTTTTT. Residues: CSASGATNTGELFF.

In this sample, this clonotype turned up a few times. The rearrangement links TRBV28 to TRBJ2-5; D ambiguous. The germline gives CDR1 MDHEN, CDR2 SYDVKM. Trimming shortened V by 3 bases and J by 4 bases, and 12 bases separated the two germline ends. The length of the CDR3 is 14 residues. Written as DNA, the CDR3 is TGTGCCAGCAGTTTCTTGGGATCGGCAGAGACCCAGTACTTC. Amino acids: CASSFLGSAETQYF.

This clonotype appeared many times. This chain uses TRBV23-1 with TRBJ1-5; D ambiguous. TRBV23-1 is an ORF; its function is uncertain. The CDR3 spans 12 residues. V was shortened by 7 bases and J by 3 bases, with 7 bases between the two germline ends. CDR3 amino acids: CASKCFNQPQHF. For the CDR3, the DNA is TGCGCCAGCAAATGCTTCAATCAGCCCCAGCATTTT.

This clonotype has at least ten counts. The chain is built from TRBV7-9 and TRBJ2-1, with 13 bases identical to TRBD2. This CDR3 spans 15 amino acids. CDR1 and CDR2 from the germline V gene are SEHNR and FQNEAQ (reference sequence). V lost 5 bases, J lost 9 bases, and 7 bases stayed unmatched. The CDR3 DNA is TGTGCCAGCAGCGTAACTAGCGGGGGGGCGATTGAGCAGTTCTTC. It yields the protein CASSVTSGGAIEQFF.

DNA for the CDR3: TGTGCCAGCTGGGAACAGCGGGGGAAAGAGACCCAGTACTTC. The encoded protein is CASWEQRGKETQYF. The chain recombines TRBV6-4 with TRBJ2-5; 8 nucleotides align to TRBD2. The junction had 8 bases not matched to a gene; V was cut back by 8 bases and J by 3 bases. The CDR3 length is 14 residues. Germline V gives CDR1 MRHNA, CDR2 SNTAGT.

There are many counts of this clonotype. CDR3 nucleotides: TGTGCCAGCAGTTTACCCAGTGACACTGAAGCTTTCTTT. This codes for CASSLPSDTEAFF. The chain employs TRBV28 and TRBJ1-1; D unresolved. The V end was cut by 2 bases, the J end by 3 bases, with 7 bases between. This CDR3 region has 13 residues. From germline, CDR1 is MDHEN and CDR2 SYDVKM.

This sequence joins TRBV28 and TRBJ2-2; the D gene is possibly TRBD1 (6 bases). Germline V CDR1 and CDR2: MDHEN, SYDVKM. CDR3 size: 14 residues. The V and J ends lost 8 bases and 2 bases respectively, with 12 bases between them. The CDR3 loop reads CASANRVNTGELFF. The CDR3 DNA is TGTGCCAGCGCTAACAGGGTTAACACCGGGGAGCTGTTTTTT.

The gene calls are TRBV7-2 and TRBJ1-4, with D possibly being TRBD1 (6 bases). The CDR3 sequence is 13 residues long. Germline CDR1 is SGHTA and CDR2 is FQGNSA. Between the trimmed V and J ends, which lost 2 bases and 8 bases, there was a span of 9 bases. CDR3 DNA: TGTGCCAGCAGCTTAAGGCAGGGGGAAAAACTGTTTTTT. This codes for CASSLRQGEKLFF.

V is TRBV2 and J is TRBJ2-3; D could derive from TRBD1 or TRBD2 (5 bases each). Germline V gives CDR1 SNHLY, CDR2 FYNNEI. The V end lost 6 bases, the J end lost 7 bases, and 14 bases lay between the germline ends. The CDR3 loop spans 13 amino acids. This CDR3 is CASRGTPGHTQYF. DNA for the CDR3: TGTGCCAGCAGGGGGACCCCCGGACATACGCAGTATTTT.

This clonotype came up a few times. The genes are TRBV6-2 or TRBV6-3 and TRBJ2-2, with D possibly matching TRBD1 (7 bases). CDR3 length equals 15 residues. Looked up from germline, CDR1 is MNHEY and CDR2 is SVGEGT. V was pared by 4 bases and J by 6 bases, with 15 bases between. CDR3 nucleotides: TGTGCCAGCAGTTCCCTTAGGAGGGGGCCCGGGGAGCTGTTTTTT. Translation gives CASSSLRRGPGELFF.

This clonotype was counted only a few times. The V and J genes are TRBV3-1 and TRBJ2-2; D is possibly TRBD1 (5 bases). This CDR3 has 14 amino acids. The ends were cut back, 4 bases at V and 3 bases at J, with 9 bases in the middle. Germline CDR1 reads LGHDT; CDR2 reads YNNKEL (reference sequence). Written as DNA, the CDR3 is TGTGCCAGCAGCCTTGGACAATACACCGGGGAGCTGTTTTTT. Its protein product is CASSLGQYTGELFF.

Ten or more counts support this clonotype. CDR3 protein: CASSLVASGSGYTQYF. The DNA of the CDR3 is TGTGCCAGCAGCTTAGTGGCCAGCGGGAGCGGTTATACGCAGTATTTT. The J gene is TRBJ2-3, the V gene TRBV11-2; 8 nucleotides align to TRBD2. Trimming removed 1 base from V and 7 bases from J; junction bases left unmatched: 10. The CDR3 totals 16 residues. Germline V CDR1 and CDR2: SGHAT, FQNNGV.

This clonotype has ten or more counts. The chain combines TRBV7-2 with TRBJ2-7, with D unclear. Germline assignment: CDR1 SGHTA and CDR2 FQGNSA. The CDR3 sequence is 11 residues long. V was pared by 3 bases and J by 6 bases, with 6 bases between. For the CDR3, the DNA is TGTGCCAGCAGCTTGATGGGCGAGCAGTACTTC. This translates into CASSLMGEQYF.

V gene TRBV20-1 combines with J gene TRBJ2-2; D is perhaps TRBD2 (6 bases). Germline CDR1 DFQATT, CDR2 SNEGSKA (reference sequence). The CDR3 sequence is 17 residues long. V gave up 5 bases and J gave up 0 bases, with 19 bases separating them. The CDR3 spells CSARPDSGNANTGELFF. CDR3 in DNA: TGCAGTGCTCGCCCAGATAGCGGAAACGCGAACACCGGGGAGCTGTTTTTT.

V gene TRBV24-1 combines with J gene TRBJ2-7; D call uncertain. Between the trimmed V and J ends, which lost 4 bases and 3 bases, there was a span of 9 bases. CDR1 is KGHDR and CDR2 is SFDVKD in the germline V gene. The CDR3 has 13 residues. The CDR3 sequence: CATSDPINYEQYF. The CDR3 bases are TGTGCCACCAGTGACCCAATCAACTACGAGCAGTACTTC.

The genes are TRBV19 and TRBJ2-7; a possible D gene is TRBD1 (6 bases). This CDR3 spans 14 amino acids. Germline V gene sequence: CDR1 LNHDA, CDR2 SQIVND (reference sequence). The V gene lost 3 bases and the J gene lost 4 bases, with 13 bases spanning the gap. CDR3 protein: CASSMTGSGYEQYF. The CDR3 DNA follows: TGTGCCAGTAGTATGACAGGCTCAGGGTACGAGCAGTACTTC.

This clonotype was counted many times. This rearrangement joins TRBV7-9 to TRBJ2-7; TRBD2 aligns across 12 bases. The V gene's germline CDR1 is SEHNR and CDR2 FQNEAQ (reference sequence). Germline trimming cut 4 bases from V and 0 bases from J; bases unmatched to any gene: 1. CDR3 length equals 15 residues. The CDR3 region is CASSWTSGDSYEQYF. CDR3 DNA: TGTGCCAGCAGCTGGACTAGCGGGGACTCCTACGAGCAGTACTTC.

This clonotype was counted a few times. V usage is TRBV24-1 and J usage is TRBJ1-6; a weak D match, TRBD1 (5 bases). This CDR3 has 16 amino acids. From germline, CDR1 is KGHDR and CDR2 SFDVKD. The germline V and J ends were trimmed by 3 bases and 6 bases, with 14 bases remaining between them. CDR3 sequence reads: CATSDPRDGANSPLHF. The CDR3, as DNA: TGTGCCACCAGTGATCCCCGGGACGGAGCTAATTCACCCCTCCACTTT.